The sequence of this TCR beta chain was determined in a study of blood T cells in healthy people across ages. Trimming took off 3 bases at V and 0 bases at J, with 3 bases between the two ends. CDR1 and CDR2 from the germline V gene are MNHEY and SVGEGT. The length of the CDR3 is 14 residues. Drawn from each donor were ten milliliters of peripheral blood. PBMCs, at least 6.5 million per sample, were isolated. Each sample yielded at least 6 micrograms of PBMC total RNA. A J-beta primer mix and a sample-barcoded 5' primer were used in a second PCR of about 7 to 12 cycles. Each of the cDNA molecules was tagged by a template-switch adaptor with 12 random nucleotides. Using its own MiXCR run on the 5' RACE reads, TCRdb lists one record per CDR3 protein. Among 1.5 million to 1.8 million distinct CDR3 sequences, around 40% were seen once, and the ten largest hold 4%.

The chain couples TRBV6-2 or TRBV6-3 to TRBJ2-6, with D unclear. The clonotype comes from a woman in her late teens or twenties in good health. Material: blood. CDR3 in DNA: TGTGCCAGCAGTTATGTCTCTGGGGCCAACGTCCTGACTTTC. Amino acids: CASSYVSGANVLTF.